This T cell receptor (beta chain) was identified in a study of blood T cells in healthy people across ages. A sample-barcoded 5' primer and a J-beta primer mix were used in a second PCR of roughly 7 to 12 cycles. A template-switch adaptor that had 12 random nucleotides put a tag on each cDNA molecule. Using its own MiXCR run on the 5' RACE reads, TCRdb lists one record per CDR3 protein. Altogether 1.5 million to 2 million distinct CDR3 sequences are present, 35% to 50% being singletons, with the ten largest covering approximately 22%. Trimming pared 4 bases from V and 2 bases from J, leaving 11 bases between. The CDR3 extends over 14 amino acids. Germline loops: CDR1 SGHAT, CDR2 FQNNGV. This clonotype was picked up a small number of times. The target antigen is unknown. Whole-study results and caveats: With donor CMV status unknown, expanded clonotype changes were possibly confounded. Roughly linear declines in TCR beta diversity per million T cells occurred with age.

Sequenced material: blood. The V gene is TRBV11-2, the J gene TRBJ2-5, with TRBD1 as a possible D gene (6 bases). The clonotype comes from a human donor in good health. CDR3 coding DNA: TGTGCCAGCAGCTCCTACAGGGAGCAAGAGACCCAGTACTTC. Amino acid sequence: CASSSYREQETQYF.